These 24 T cell receptor beta chains were all obtained from the same sample, sequenced in a study of T-cell memory formation after mild COVID-19. TCRdb analysed the 5' RACE reads with MiXCR anew, one entry per CDR3 protein. The sample lists about 600,000 distinct CDR3 sequences; roughly 21% were seen once. Sequencing was done on a sample of PBMCs or a T cell subset sorted from them (not recorded which). The source of these receptors is an adult woman who had mild COVID-19 (a few samples of this study predate the infection). Cell type and time point are not known.

This clonotype was detected only a few times. The junction departs from germline at one end; a sequencing error may be responsible. The genes are TRBV4-2 and TRBJ2-7; 9 bases agree with TRBD1. The CDR3 runs to 16 residues. Germline assignment: CDR1 LGHNA and CDR2 YNFKEQ. CDR3 region: CASSHPGQGTSHEQYF. In DNA, the CDR3 is TGTGCCAGCAGCCACCCCGGACAGGGGACCTCCCACGAGCAGTACTTC.

This clonotype has only a few counts. The chain combines TRBV29-1 with TRBJ2-1, with a weak D call TRBD2 (5 bases). Germline assignment: CDR1 SQVTM and CDR2 ANQGSEA. V shed 7 bases and J shed 6 bases, with 10 bases lying between them. CDR3 size: 11 residues. In nucleotides, the CDR3 is TGCAGCGCCTTGGACTCCAATGAGCAGTTCTTC. This translates into CSALDSNEQFF.

This clonotype has just a few counts. V is TRBV30 and J is TRBJ2-3; D uncertain. The V gene lost 2 bases and the J gene lost 3 bases, with 9 bases spanning the gap. Germline CDR1 is GTSNPN and CDR2 is SVGIG (reference sequence). This CDR3 has 13 amino acids. Written as DNA, the CDR3 is TGTGCCTGGAGTTCTCGCCCTACAGATACGCAGTATTTT. Its protein is CAWSSRPTDTQYF.

The rearrangement links TRBV30 to TRBJ2-1; 8 positions agree with TRBD2. Germline CDR1 GTSNPN, CDR2 SVGIG (reference sequence). The CDR3 extends over 14 amino acids. Trimming at V came to 0 bases and at J to 9 bases, leaving 7 bases not matched to a gene. Written as DNA, the CDR3 is TGTGCCTGGAGTGTACCAGGACTAGCCCTTGAGCAGTTCTTC. The encoded protein is CAWSVPGLALEQFF.

The rearrangement joins TRBV3-1 to TRBJ1-2, with TRBD1 matching 7 bases. Trimming at V came to 3 bases and at J to 7 bases, leaving 2 bases not matched to a gene. CDR1 and CDR2 from the germline V gene are LGHDT and YNNKEL (reference sequence). This CDR3 has 12 amino acids. The CDR3 reads CASSHYRGGYTF. The CDR3, as DNA: TGTGCCAGCAGCCACTACAGGGGTGGCTACACCTTC.

This clonotype was picked up a small number of times. In DNA, the CDR3 is TGCAGCGGATCCGCAGGGCCCTCCTACGAGCAGTACTTC. Translated, it gives CSGSAGPSYEQYF. V is TRBV29-1 and J is TRBJ2-7; the D gene is possibly TRBD1 (5 bases). This CDR3 region has 13 residues. Per the germline V gene, CDR1 is SQVTM and CDR2 is ANQGSEA. Trimming took 7 bases from V and 0 from J, leaving 13 bases between them.

The chain employs TRBV6-1 and TRBJ1-3; D unresolved. Germline lookup yields CDR1 MNHNS and CDR2 SASEGT. V lost 3 bases, J lost 0 bases, and 6 bases lay in between. The CDR3 consists of 14 residues. This CDR3 is CASSDGLSGNTIYF. The CDR3 bases are TGTGCCAGCAGTGACGGCCTCTCTGGAAACACCATATATTTT.

The chain has TRBV6-1 and TRBJ1-1; D unresolved. V lost 3 bases, J lost 1 base, and 6 bases lay in between. CDR3 length: 13 residues. Germline CDR1 reads MNHNS; CDR2 reads SASEGT. CDR3 sequence: CASSDWANTEAFF. Written as DNA, the CDR3 is TGTGCCAGCAGTGACTGGGCGAACACTGAAGCTTTCTTT.

This clonotype was counted only a few times. The chain combines TRBV20-1 with TRBJ1-2; 10 bases fit TRBD1. The V gene's germline CDR1 is DFQATT and CDR2 SNEGSKA (reference sequence). The CDR3 has 15 residues. V lost 4 bases and J lost 6; bases outside the gene matches: 11. The CDR3 is CSATRGGTGDNGYTF. The CDR3 DNA sequence: TGCAGTGCTACCCGCGGGGGGACAGGGGATAATGGCTACACCTTC.

This clonotype was observed a few times. The chain uses TRBV28 and TRBJ1-5; 7 bases are a match to TRBD1. Per germline, CDR1 MDHEN and CDR2 SYDVKM. Trimming cost V 5 bases and J 4 bases; bases outside gene matches: 5. This CDR3 has 14 residues. In nucleotides, the CDR3 is TGTGCCAGCAGTAACCCGACAGGGAATCAGCCCCAGCATTTT. Residues: CASSNPTGNQPQHF.

This clonotype was counted a few times. The chain couples TRBV11-3 to TRBJ2-4; TRBD1 agrees at 12 bases. V was pared by 3 bases and J by 0 bases, with 6 bases of the junction left unmatched. The CDR3 covers 18 residues. Germline loops: CDR1 SGHNT, CDR2 YENEEA. The DNA of the CDR3 is TGTGCCAGCAGCTTGGGACAGGGGGCGGCCTTAGCCAAAAACATTCAGTACTTC. This translates into CASSLGQGAALAKNIQYF.

The J gene is TRBJ2-7, the V gene TRBV20-1, with TRBD2 matching 14 bases. The V segment lost 1 base and the J segment 3 bases; nucleotides outside the gene matches: 5. The CDR3 has 16 residues. CDR1 and CDR2 from the germline V gene are DFQATT and SNEGSKA (reference sequence). For the CDR3, the DNA is TGCAGTGCTAGAGGGACTAGCGGGGGGAAGGTCTACGAGCAGTACTTC. Translation gives CSARGTSGGKVYEQYF.

This clonotype was counted only a few times. V usage is TRBV5-6 and J usage is TRBJ1-3; no definite D call. CDR3 length equals 14 residues. Germline loops: CDR1 SGHDT, CDR2 YYEEEE. The V and J ends lost 0 bases and 2 bases respectively, with 6 bases between them. The CDR3 coding sequence is TGTGCCAGCAGCTTGGGACAAGCTGGAAACACCATATATTTT. Its protein product is CASSLGQAGNTIYF. The complete variable domain, with remaining parts taken from reference TRBV5-6 and TRBJ1-3, reads DAGVTQSPTHLIKTRGQQVTLRCSPKSGHDTVSWYQQALGQGPQFIFQYYEEEERQRGNFPDRFSGHQFPNYSSELNVNALLLGDSALYLCASSLGQAGNTIYFGEGSWLTVV.

V and J are TRBV9 and TRBJ2-7; TRBD1 matches 7 bases. Germline assignment: CDR1 SGDLS and CDR2 YYNGEE. CDR3 length: 15 amino acids. V shed 0 bases and J 4 bases; nucleotides not matched to a gene: 7. This chain's CDR3 is CASSVGPSGGYEQYF. In nucleotides, the CDR3 is TGTGCCAGCAGCGTAGGCCCGTCAGGGGGATACGAGCAGTACTTC. Supplemented by reference TRBV9 and TRBJ2-7, the full variable domain reads DSGVTQTPKHLITATGQRVTLRCSPRSGDLSVYWYQQSLDQGLQFLIQYYNGEERAKGNILERFSAQQFPDLHSELNLSSLELGDSALYFCASSVGPSGGYEQYFGPGTRLTVT.

This clonotype was counted a few times. The CDR3 DNA reads as TGTGCCAGCAGCCAAGATGGGTCGCAGGGCCGTGGCTACACCTTC. Translated: CASSQDGSQGRGYTF. The chain carries TRBV14 and TRBJ1-2; D may be TRBD1 (5 bases). This CDR3 region has 15 residues. Trimming took off 0 bases at V and 7 bases at J, with 15 bases between the two ends. In germline, CDR1 is SGHDN, CDR2 FVKESK.

This clonotype was observed a handful of times. The V gene is TRBV19, the J gene TRBJ2-7; D perhaps matches TRBD2 (5 bases). Trimming removed 1 base at V and 3 bases at J, with 10 bases between. CDR1 LNHDA and CDR2 SQIVND come from the germline V gene (reference sequence). The CDR3 loop spans 14 amino acids. DNA for the CDR3: TGTGCCAGTAGTATAGCTAGCCTTAACTACGAGCAGTACTTC. As protein: CASSIASLNYEQYF.

The V gene is TRBV12-3 or TRBV12-4, the J gene TRBJ2-1; tentative D call: TRBD1 (5 bases). The CDR3 consists of 15 residues. With 3 bases removed from V and 3 bases from J, the gap between germline ends came to 12 bases. CDR3 sequence: CASSFRVFGYNEQFF. CDR3 sequence (DNA): TGTGCCAGCAGTTTCAGGGTGTTCGGCTACAATGAGCAGTTCTTC.

The chain couples TRBV7-6 to TRBJ2-7, with 9 positions matching TRBD1. Unmatched junction bases numbered 12, after V lost 5 bases and J lost 7 bases. Germline CDR1 and CDR2: SGHVS and FNYEAQ. The CDR3 consists of 15 residues. This CDR3 is CASSPPGQGSGEQYF. In DNA, the CDR3 is TGTGCCAGCAGCCCCCCGGGACAGGGTTCTGGGGAGCAGTACTTC.

The J gene is TRBJ1-2, the V gene TRBV5-1; the D gene is possibly TRBD1 (5 bases). The V end was cut by 0 bases, the J end by 6 bases, with 12 bases between. CDR1 SGHRS and CDR2 YFSETQ come from the germline V gene. The CDR3 consists of 14 residues. The CDR3 spells CASSLGGSGDGYTF. In nucleotides, the CDR3 is TGCGCCAGCAGCTTGGGGGGGTCTGGCGATGGCTACACCTTC.

This clonotype was picked up a small number of times. The chain combines TRBV20-1 with TRBJ2-4; 10 bases align to TRBD2. The V and J ends lost 3 bases and 0 bases, in that order; junction bases with no gene match: 2. In germline, CDR1 is DFQATT, CDR2 SNEGSKA (reference sequence). The CDR3 runs 15 residues. The CDR3: CSASSSGGAKNIQYF. CDR3 nucleotides: TGCAGTGCTAGTTCTAGCGGGGGAGCCAAAAACATTCAGTACTTC.

The chain joins TRBV6-5 to TRBJ2-5, with D tentatively TRBD2 (5 bases). The CDR3 length is 15 residues. Germline CDR1 MNHEY, CDR2 SVGAGI. The V gene lost 1 base and the J gene lost 2 bases, with 11 bases spanning the gap. The CDR3, as DNA: TGTGCCAGCAGTTACTGGGCACCGGGACAAGAGACCCAGTACTTC. Its protein is CASSYWAPGQETQYF.

This clonotype appeared a few times. The chain employs TRBV5-1 and TRBJ1-2; tentatively, D is TRBD1 (6 bases). Trimming shortened V by 4 bases and J by 3 bases, and 10 bases separated the two germline ends. This CDR3 spans 13 amino acids. In germline, CDR1 is SGHRS, CDR2 YFSETQ. The CDR3 DNA follows: TGCGCCAGCAGCAAGGGGGATGACTATGGCTACACCTTC. Translated, it gives CASSKGDDYGYTF.

The J gene is TRBJ2-1, the V gene TRBV10-3; TRBD1 agrees at 8 bases. Germline assignment: CDR1 ENHRY and CDR2 SYGVKD. The CDR3 runs to 16 residues. V lost 0 bases, J lost 4 bases, and 5 bases stayed unmatched. The CDR3 DNA follows: TGTGCCATCAGTGAGTCCGGCAGGGGGCTTTACAATGAGCAGTTCTTC. This sequence encodes CAISESGRGLYNEQFF.

The chain recombines TRBV20-1 with TRBJ2-5, with D possibly matching TRBD2 (5 bases). The length of the CDR3 is 13 residues. The germline CDR1 and CDR2 sequences are DFQATT and SNEGSKA (reference sequence). V was cut by 6 bases and J by 3 bases, with 14 bases left in between. The CDR3 is CSASLDFKETQYF. The DNA for the CDR3 is TGCAGTGCCTCTTTGGACTTCAAAGAGACCCAGTACTTC.